A single sample gave rise to the 5 T cell receptor beta chains below, sequenced in a study of early T cells in non-severe SARS-CoV-2 infection (dated by TCRdb to the early 2020s). The method behind the library was 5' RACE. Sequencing instrument: NextSeq 500. TCRdb redid the processing of the public reads, applying fastp at Q25 and MiXCR, and retained in-frame beta chains. Rows merge per CDR3 protein into single entries with the most common DNA and genes. This sample gives around 28,000 distinct CDR3 sequences in total; roughly 5.1% of them show up just once. Approximately 2.4% of the sample is in the top ten clones. The sequenced material came from whole blood. These receptors were obtained from an adult who was a healthcare worker with PCR-confirmed SARS-CoV-2 infection or an uninfected control (not recorded which).

This clonotype has a handful of counts. The V and J genes are TRBV6-5 and TRBJ2-2, with D possibly being TRBD1 or TRBD2 (5 bases each). This CDR3 region has 16 residues. Between the trimmed V and J ends, which lost 5 bases and 2 bases, there was a span of 15 bases. From germline, CDR1 is MNHEY and CDR2 SVGAGI. The CDR3 here is CASSQHRDPNTGELFF. DNA of the CDR3: TGTGCCAGCAGTCAGCACCGGGACCCAAACACCGGGGAGCTGTTTTTT.

A note on this clonotype: This may be a read error, as it is one base from a much larger clone. The rearrangement uses TRBV5-5 and TRBJ2-7; 7 positions agree with TRBD2. Germline V lookup: CDR1 SGHKS, CDR2 YYEKEE (reference sequence). The CDR3 has 15 amino acids. The CDR3 protein is CANSLDQGGSYEQYF. The DNA for the CDR3 is TGTGCCAACAGCTTGGATCAGGGAGGGTCCTACGAGCAGTACTTC.

This clonotype came up many times. The V gene is TRBV11-3, the J gene TRBJ2-3; D possibly matches TRBD1 or TRBD2 (6 bases each). V was trimmed by 1 base and J by 3 bases, leaving 14 bases between them. CDR1 and CDR2 (germline): SGHNT, YENEEA. The CDR3 spans 16 residues. This CDR3 is CASSLGIGGRTDTQYF. CDR3 sequence (DNA): TGTGCCAGCAGCTTAGGAATAGGGGGGAGAACAGATACGCAGTATTTT.

This clonotype appeared many times. The chain recombines TRBV4-1 with TRBJ1-1; D possibly corresponds to TRBD1 (5 bases). From germline, CDR1 is MGHRA and CDR2 YSYEKL. V lost 5 bases and J lost 0, with 13 bases in between. The CDR3 has 15 amino acids. The CDR3 DNA reads TGCGCCAGCAGCTGGCGACAGCCTTTGAACACTGAAGCTTTCTTT. Its translation is CASSWRQPLNTEAFF.

This clonotype was detected ten times or more. V is TRBV5-5 and J is TRBJ1-2; TRBD1 matches at 9 bases. The CDR3 extends over 16 amino acids. Trimming cost V 4 bases and J 4 bases; bases outside gene matches: 11. Germline V gene sequence: CDR1 SGHKS, CDR2 YYEKEE (reference sequence). CDR3 sequence reads: CASSPSPGQGFYGYTF. For the CDR3, the DNA is TGTGCCAGCAGCCCCTCTCCGGGACAGGGATTCTATGGCTACACCTTC.